Sequencing of this T cell receptor (beta chain) was carried out in a study of immune cell composition in non-small cell lung cancer. TCRdb keeps only in-frame clones here, not all; method: immunoSEQ multiplex PCR. The table shows about 1,800 clones, with about 72% occurring only once. Overall study findings and caveats: Approximately 73% of squamous and around 35% of adenocarcinoma cases had tumour-associated clones >0.5%. Overall clonality, unlike maximal tumour-associated clone frequency, did not predict TIL reactivity.

Only a few counts were recorded for this clone. Its antigen is currently unknown. The germline CDR1 and CDR2 sequences are MNHEY and SMNVEV (reference sequence). The ends were cut back, 5 bases at V and 5 bases at J, with 12 bases in the middle. The CDR3 consists of 13 residues. Normal lung was taken at the farthest possible site, at least 3 cm from tumour. The sequence was collected from a human donor with non-small cell lung cancer. The sequenced sample was non-adjacent lung tissue. The chain employs TRBV27 and TRBJ1-2, with D hard to call. The CDR3 nucleotides read TGTGCCAGCAGTCCAGCAGGCGCTTATGGCTACACCTTC. This sequence encodes CASSPAGAYGYTF.